The text below deals with one T cell receptor beta chain. This sample is part of a study of OX40 agonist ivuxolimab in advanced cancers. Whole-study context: Partial responses were seen in three patients, one with hepatocellular carcinoma and two with cutaneous melanoma.

Data came from immunoSEQ multiplex PCR; TCRdb stores just in-frame clones and leaves some out. The sample has tens of thousands of clones; 81% are singletons. The sequence came from an adult with an advanced solid tumor such as melanoma, head and neck, liver or kidney cancer. Sequenced material: CD4+ or CD8+ T cells sorted from blood, taken in a trial of the OX40 agonist ivuxolimab.

The CDR3 here is CASTNGDYEQYF. Here the CDR3 DNA reads TGTGCCAGCACAAATGGGGACTACGAGCAGTACTTC. This chain uses TRBV2 with TRBJ2-7; D is uncertain. V was shortened by 7 bases and J by 3 bases, with 10 bases between the two germline ends. The CDR3 length is 12 residues. From germline, CDR1 is SNHLY and CDR2 FYNNEI. The variable domain in full, completed from reference TRBV2 and TRBJ2-7, reads EPEVTQTPSHQVTQMGQEVILRCVPISNHLYFYWYRQILGQKVEFLVSFYNNEISEKSEIFDDQFSVERPDGSNFTLKIRSTKLEDSAMYFCASTNGDYEQYFGPGTRLTVT.